This TCR beta chain was identified during a study of tumor and adjacent non-tumor tissue in lung cancer. Study in general: Stage I to III disease affected roughly 10 men and roughly 5 women aged roughly 31 to 76. Overall study results and limits: Top 100 clones took a larger repertoire share in normal lung.

Three rounds of nested PCR, following a modified ARM-PCR protocol, produced the TCRbeta library. TCRdb re-called the multiplex PCR reads through MiXCR, storing one row per CDR3 protein. The repertoire holds about 200,000 distinct CDR3 sequences, 60% to 75% seen once, with approximately 25% in the top ten. The CDR3 spans 15 residues. RNA was extracted from bulk tissue without any cell sorting. Comment on this clonotype: Its cognate antigen is unknown. A much larger clone lies one base from this, so it may be a read error.

The sample was lung tumor tissue. The TCR was taken from a man between 60 and 75 years old with non-small cell lung cancer. The V gene is TRBV12-3 or TRBV12-4, the J gene TRBJ2-5, with TRBD1 matching 11 bases. In DNA, the CDR3 is TGTGGCAGCAGTTTCAGGACAGGGGGCACGGAGACCCAGTACTTC. The encoded protein is CGSSFRTGGTETQYF.